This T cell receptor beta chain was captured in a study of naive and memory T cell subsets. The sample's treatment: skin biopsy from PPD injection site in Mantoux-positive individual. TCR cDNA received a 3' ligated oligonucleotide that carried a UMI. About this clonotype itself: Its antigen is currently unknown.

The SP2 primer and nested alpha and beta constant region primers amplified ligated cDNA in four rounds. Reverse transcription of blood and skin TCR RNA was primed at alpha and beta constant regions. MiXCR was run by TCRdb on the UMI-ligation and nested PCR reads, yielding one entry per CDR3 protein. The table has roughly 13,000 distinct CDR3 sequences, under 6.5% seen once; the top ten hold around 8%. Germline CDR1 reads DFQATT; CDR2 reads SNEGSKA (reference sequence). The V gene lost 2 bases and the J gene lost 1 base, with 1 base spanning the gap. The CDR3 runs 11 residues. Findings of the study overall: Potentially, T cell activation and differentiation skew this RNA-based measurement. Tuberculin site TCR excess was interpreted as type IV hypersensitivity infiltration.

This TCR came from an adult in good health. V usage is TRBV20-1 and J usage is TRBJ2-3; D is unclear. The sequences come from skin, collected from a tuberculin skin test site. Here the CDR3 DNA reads TGCAGTGCTAGACGCACAGATACGCAGTATTTT. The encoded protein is CSARRTDTQYF.